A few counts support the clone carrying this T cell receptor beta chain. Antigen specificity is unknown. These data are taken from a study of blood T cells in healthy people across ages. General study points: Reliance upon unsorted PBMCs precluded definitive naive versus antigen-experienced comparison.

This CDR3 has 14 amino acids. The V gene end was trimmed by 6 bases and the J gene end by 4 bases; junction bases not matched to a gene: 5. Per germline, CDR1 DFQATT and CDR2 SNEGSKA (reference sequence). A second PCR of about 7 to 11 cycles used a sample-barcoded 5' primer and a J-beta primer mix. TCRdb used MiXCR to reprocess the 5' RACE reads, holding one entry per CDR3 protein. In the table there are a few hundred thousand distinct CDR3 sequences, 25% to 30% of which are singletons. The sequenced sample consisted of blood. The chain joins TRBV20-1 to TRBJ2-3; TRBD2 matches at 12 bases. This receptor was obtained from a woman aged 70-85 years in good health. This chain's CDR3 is CSAPTSGSADTQYF. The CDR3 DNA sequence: TGCAGTGCGCCGACTAGCGGGAGTGCAGATACGCAGTATTTT.